This TCR beta chain was identified during a study of blood T cell repertoires in COVID-19. Per the original data handling: Amplification of reference gene primers was used by the study to estimate nucleated cell counts. TCRdb's table, derived via immunoSEQ multiplex PCR, lists solely in-frame clones and lacks some. D and trimming were read from the DNA, whereas the V and J calls and clone size are those reported in that table. The sample records about 270,000 clones, roughly 88% being singletons. This clone has only one observation. Which cohort a participant joined came from the clinical history participants gave. V was trimmed by 0 bases and J by 1 base, leaving 8 bases between them. There are 15 residues in the CDR3. Germline V gene sequence: CDR1 LGHNA, CDR2 YNFKEQ.

This clonotype was sampled from a woman aged 35 to 49 with acute COVID-19. This chain uses TRBV4-2 with TRBJ2-3, with a tentative D call TRBD2 (6 bases). The sample comprised PBMCs or T cells enriched from blood (not recorded which). This CDR3 is CASSQDLAGTDTQYF. The CDR3 nucleotides are TGTGCCAGCAGCCAAGATTTAGCGGGCACAGATACGCAGTATTTT.